Sequencing of this T cell receptor (beta chain) was carried out in a study of T-cell memory formation after mild COVID-19. On the study more broadly: TCR clusters were largely donor specific.

General observations from the study: Most CD4+ clones that shrank were in CM and EM, while CD8+ ones turned up in EMRA.

TCR alpha and TCR beta cDNA libraries with sample barcodes and UMIs came from 5'RACE using constant-segment primers. In TCRdb, the 5' RACE reads were re-called with MiXCR into one record per CDR3 protein. The repertoire includes more than 150,000 distinct CDR3 sequences, about 18% of them detected once, and roughly 4.3% sits in the top ten. Looked up from germline, CDR1 is SGDLS and CDR2 is YYNGEE. V lost 2 bases and J lost 4, with 7 bases in between. This CDR3 is built from 13 residues. This clonotype was seen a few times. Its specificity is not known. This TCR was recovered from a man between 18 and 29 years old who had mild COVID-19 (a few samples of this study predate the infection). Cell type and time point are not known. Sequencing input: PBMCs or a T cell subset sorted from them (not recorded which). V gene TRBV9 combines with J gene TRBJ1-5; tentatively, D is TRBD1 (5 bases). CDR3 residues: CASSVTVNQPQHF. The CDR3 DNA is TGTGCCAGCAGCGTGACAGTAAATCAGCCCCAGCATTTT.